The 27 T cell receptor beta chains presented below share a single source sample, sequenced in a study of T cell responses to AZD1222 COVID-19 vaccine (dated by TCRdb to 2020 to 2022). What the time point label conveys for this sample: baseline before first vaccination. Libraries were built with the immunoSEQ multiplex PCR assay. Entries here come from immuneACCESS through TCRdb and include only in-frame sequences with V and J called. Some clones fail to appear in such tables; in the studies checked, an unresolved V gene covers under half of the shortfall, and the cause of the remainder is unknown. For this sample there are roughly 160,000 clones; around nine tenths appear just once. Clones ranked in the top ten supply around 1.7% of the sample. Sample: peripheral blood, taken on day 0 of AZD1222 vaccination. These receptors originate from an adult in good health.

This clone occurred once. CDR3 DNA sequence: TGTGCCAGCAAAGGGACTAGCTTTAACTACGAGCAGTACTTC. The encoded protein is CASKGTSFNYEQYF. This chain uses TRBV6-5 with TRBJ2-7; TRBD2 aligns across 9 bases. The CDR3 sequence is 14 residues long. J was trimmed by 3 bases and V by 7 bases; bases with no gene match: 7. Germline V gene lookup returns CDR1 MNHEY and CDR2 SVGAGI.

This chain connects TRBV6-5 to TRBJ1-4, with a possible D match to TRBD1 (5 bases). V lost 7 bases to trimming and J lost 7 bases, with 13 bases between them. This CDR3 contains 13 residues. The germline gives CDR1 MNHEY, CDR2 SVGAGI. CDR3 residues: CASIQGGREKLFF. CDR3 nucleotide sequence: TGTGCCAGCATCCAGGGAGGGCGTGAAAAACTGTTTTTT.

This chain connects TRBV4-1 to TRBJ2-4, with D perhaps assigned TRBD1 or TRBD2 (6 bases each). The CDR3 is 15 residues long. Trimming left V 1 base short and J 8 bases short, with 15 bases between. Germline-derived CDR1 and CDR2 are MGHRA and YSYEKL. The CDR3 region has the DNA TGCGCCAGCAGCCAAGGGCACGGGGGCAACTACATTCAGTACTTC. It encodes CASSQGHGGNYIQYF.

The rearrangement joins TRBV11-2 to TRBJ2-7; no definite D call. The CDR3 sequence is 15 residues long. The germline CDR1 and CDR2 sequences are SGHAT and FQNNGV. V was shortened by 2 bases and J by 1 base, with 12 bases between the two germline ends. The CDR3 sequence: CASSLSTKLSYEQYF. CDR3 nucleotides: TGTGCCAGCAGCTTATCCACAAAACTATCCTACGAGCAGTACTTC.

This chain joins TRBV11-2 and TRBJ1-4; D ambiguous. Trimming removed 4 bases at V and 5 bases at J, with 14 bases between. The CDR3 sequence is 15 residues long. Looked up from germline, CDR1 is SGHAT and CDR2 is FQNNGV. CDR3 loop: CASSYNRVGNEKLFF. The CDR3 DNA sequence: TGTGCCAGCAGCTATAATAGGGTGGGGAATGAAAAACTGTTTTTT.

This chain uses TRBV19 with TRBJ1-1; possible D gene TRBD1, 5 bases. V lost 7 bases to trimming and J lost 1 base, with 7 bases between them. CDR3 length equals 12 residues. Germline CDR1 LNHDA, CDR2 SQIVND (reference sequence). Here the CDR3 reads CASKDRNTEAFF. The DNA of the CDR3 is TGTGCCAGTAAAGACAGGAACACTGAAGCTTTCTTT.

The CDR3 DNA sequence: TGTGCCAGCAGTGAGGGCAGCTCTTCCTATGGCTACACCTTC. Protein: CASSEGSSSYGYTF. The rearrangement links TRBV2 to TRBJ1-2; D is undetermined. Germline assignment: CDR1 SNHLY and CDR2 FYNNEI. V was pared by 3 bases and J by 4 bases, with 12 bases between. The CDR3 covers 14 residues.

Details on this clone: The same CDR3 can be traced to other DNA sequences in this sample. CDR3 amino acids: CASSQRDTEAFF. The CDR3 DNA reads TGCGCCAGCAGCCAACGGGACACTGAAGCTTTCTTT. The gene calls are TRBV4-1 and TRBJ1-1; no definite D call. Looked up from germline, CDR1 is MGHRA and CDR2 is YSYEKL. V gave up 2 bases and J gave up 3 bases, with 4 bases separating them. The length of the CDR3 is 12 residues.

The genes are TRBV6-5 and TRBJ2-6, with D uncertain. Germline CDR1 MNHEY, CDR2 SVGAGI. This CDR3 region has 15 residues. Trimming shortened V by 3 bases and J by 1 base, and 7 bases separated the two germline ends. CDR3: CASSYDHSGANVLTF. In nucleotides, the CDR3 is TGTGCCAGCAGTTATGATCATTCTGGGGCCAACGTCCTGACTTTC.

This chain joins TRBV5-1 and TRBJ1-1; the D is unclear. This CDR3 comprises 15 residues. The V end lost 0 bases, the J end lost 4 bases, and 13 bases lay between the germline ends. Germline V CDR1 and CDR2: SGHRS, YFSETQ. Here the CDR3 reads CASSLVNRVSTEAFF. For the CDR3, the DNA is TGCGCCAGCAGCTTGGTTAATAGGGTTTCCACTGAAGCTTTCTTT. The full variable domain, in which reference TRBV5-1 and TRBJ1-1 provide the parts outside the CDR3, is KAGVTQTPRYLIKTRGQQVTLSCSPISGHRSVSWYQQTPGQGLQFLFEYFSETQRNKGNFPGRFSGRQFSNSRSEMNVSTLELGDSALYLCASSLVNRVSTEAFFGQGTRLTVV.

J is TRBJ1-2 and V is TRBV28, with 11 bases matching TRBD1. Trimming took 10 bases from V and 4 from J; bases not matched to a gene: 5. The germline V gene encodes CDR1 MDHEN and CDR2 SYDVKM. The length of the CDR3 is 13 residues. The CDR3 sequence: CATGTGGVYGYTF. CDR3 coding DNA: TGTGCCACAGGGACAGGGGGGGTCTATGGCTACACCTTC.

CDR3 protein: CASSAWREGAYEQYF. CDR3 bases: TGTGCCAGCAGCGCCTGGCGGGAGGGTGCCTACGAGCAGTACTTC. J is TRBJ2-7 and V is TRBV9; 9 bases are shared with TRBD2. Germline V gene data show CDR1 as SGDLS and CDR2 as YYNGEE. The CDR3 contains 15 residues. V trimming: 3 bases; J trimming: 2 bases; junction bases outside the gene matches: 6.

This clone has a single count. This chain joins TRBV7-2 and TRBJ2-1, with 15 bases that match TRBD2. The CDR3 consists of 16 residues. Germline V lookup: CDR1 SGHTA, CDR2 FQGNSA. V shed 1 base, J shed 7 bases, and the junction held 2 bases outside the gene matches. CDR3 sequence: CASSLEGTSGGNEQFF. For the CDR3, the DNA is TGTGCCAGCAGCTTAGAAGGGACTAGCGGGGGGAATGAGCAGTTCTTC.

CDR3 sequence reads: CASRQGGNTIYF. As DNA, the CDR3 is TGTGCCAGCCGGCAGGGTGGAAACACCATATATTTT. The V call is TRBV12-3 or TRBV12-4, the J call TRBJ1-3, with D tentatively TRBD1 (5 bases). V gave up 8 bases and J gave up 3 bases, with 8 bases separating them. The CDR3 contains 12 residues.

The chain carries TRBV7-9 and TRBJ1-1, with a possible D match to TRBD1 (5 bases). The V end lost 11 bases, the J end lost 3 bases, and 19 bases lay between the germline ends. This CDR3 contains 14 residues. Germline loops: CDR1 SEHNR, CDR2 FQNEAQ (reference sequence). The CDR3 here is CAATVGGAHTEAFF. Here the CDR3 DNA reads TGTGCCGCAACCGTTGGAGGGGCGCACACTGAAGCTTTCTTT.

The gene calls are TRBV7-8 and TRBJ2-3, with 10 bases identical to TRBD2. V was clipped by 6 bases and J by 3 bases; unmatched bases: 9. Germline CDR1 and CDR2: SGHVS and FQNEAQ. The CDR3 runs 16 residues. CDR3 in amino acids: CASSSLAGVLTDTQYF. The DNA for the CDR3 is TGTGCCAGCAGTTCTCTAGCGGGGGTATTAACAGATACGCAGTATTTT.

The J gene is TRBJ2-3, the V gene TRBV20-1; D uncertain. Trimming cost V 3 bases and J 6 bases, with 4 bases left between them. Germline V gives CDR1 DFQATT, CDR2 SNEGSKA (reference sequence). This CDR3 comprises 10 residues. CDR3 DNA sequence: TGCAGTGCTAGTTGGGATACGCAGTATTTT. As protein: CSASWDTQYF.

This clone was recorded only once. This rearrangement joins TRBV28 to TRBJ2-3; no clear D gene. Looked up from germline, CDR1 is MDHEN and CDR2 is SYDVKM. This CDR3 region has 13 residues. The germline V and J ends were trimmed by 4 bases and 6 bases, with 11 bases remaining between them. For the CDR3, the DNA is TGTGCCAGCAGTTCCCACCTCTGGGATACGCAGTATTTT. It encodes CASSSHLWDTQYF.

The chain combines TRBV7-2 with TRBJ2-3; D unclear. The CDR3 contains 12 residues. Between the trimmed V and J ends, which lost 1 base and 6 bases, there was a span of 5 bases. Germline lookup yields CDR1 SGHTA and CDR2 FQGNSA. CDR3 sequence reads: CASSLDSDTQYF. The CDR3, as DNA: TGTGCCAGCAGCTTAGATTCGGATACGCAGTATTTT.

This chain connects TRBV30 to TRBJ1-6, with 9 bases identical to TRBD1. This CDR3 spans 17 amino acids. Germline V gene data show CDR1 as GTSNPN and CDR2 as SVGIG (reference sequence). V was clipped by 1 base and J by 9 bases; unmatched bases: 13. The CDR3, as DNA: TGTGCCTGGAGTGCCGGGACAGGGCCTTCGGTGGGTTCACCCCTCCACTTT. As protein: CAWSAGTGPSVGSPLHF.

The CDR3: CASSQDSPGNYGYTF. The CDR3 DNA sequence: TGCGCCAGCAGCCAAGATTCCCCAGGGAACTATGGCTACACCTTC. J is TRBJ1-2 and V is TRBV4-3, with D possibly being TRBD1 (5 bases). Trimming stripped 0 bases from V and 2 bases from J, with 10 bases between. CDR3 length: 15 residues. CDR1 is LGHNA, CDR2 YSLEER, per germline.

The chain carries TRBV30 and TRBJ2-2, with 7 bases identical to TRBD1. Trimming cost V 2 bases and J 4 bases; bases outside gene matches: 7. Per germline, CDR1 GTSNPN and CDR2 SVGIG (reference sequence). The CDR3 has 15 residues. The CDR3 protein is CAWSRTGSGTGELFF. Written as DNA, the CDR3 is TGTGCCTGGAGTCGGACAGGTAGTGGCACCGGGGAGCTGTTTTTT.

This rearrangement joins TRBV19 to TRBJ1-6, with D hard to call. This CDR3 comprises 13 residues. V was pared by 6 bases and J by 9 bases, with 12 bases between. The V gene's germline CDR1 is LNHDA and CDR2 SQIVND (reference sequence). Written as DNA, the CDR3 is TGTGCCAGTAGGGAGGAGGCATTTTCACCCCTCCACTTT. This codes for CASREEAFSPLHF.

DNA for the CDR3: TGTGCCAGCAGCTTAGGGCGAAACAAGGAGACCCAGTACTTC. Its protein is CASSLGRNKETQYF. This rearrangement joins TRBV7-3 to TRBJ2-5; D is undetermined. The CDR3 has 14 amino acids. Germline V CDR1 and CDR2: SGHTA, FQGTGA. Trimming stripped 2 bases from V and 5 bases from J, with 12 bases between.

The rearrangement uses TRBV11-2 and TRBJ2-7; unclear D gene. Germline V gene data show CDR1 as SGHAT and CDR2 as FQNNGV. V was cut by 5 bases and J by 0 bases, with 5 bases left in between. The CDR3 consists of 12 residues. The DNA for the CDR3 is TGTGCCAGCAGCGCTAGCTCCTACGAGCAGTACTTC. Translating it yields CASSASSYEQYF.

This clone was found once. The chain couples TRBV29-1 to TRBJ1-1; 8 bases are shared with TRBD1. The CDR3 has 11 amino acids. V shed 7 bases and J 10 bases; nucleotides not matched to a gene: 8. Per germline, CDR1 SQVTM and CDR2 ANQGSEA. The CDR3 loop reads CSAGTGSRAFF. As DNA, the CDR3 is TGCAGCGCTGGGACAGGCTCCAGAGCTTTCTTT. Full variable domain (remainder filled in from reference TRBV29-1 and TRBJ1-1): SAVISQKPSRDICQRGTSLTIQCQVDSQVTMMFWYRQQPGQSLTLIATANQGSEATYESGFVIDKFPISRPNLTFSTLTVSNMSPEDSSIYLCSAGTGSRAFFGQGTRLTVV.

The V gene is TRBV6-6, the J gene TRBJ2-6; D not resolved. This CDR3 is built from 10 residues. V lost 6 bases to trimming and J lost 6 bases, with 0 bases between them. CDR1 and CDR2 (germline): MNHNY, SVGAGI (reference sequence). The CDR3 sequence is CASRANVLTF. CDR3 coding DNA: TGTGCCAGCAGGGCCAACGTCCTGACTTTC.